The next 22 T cell receptor beta chains were all read from a single sample in a study of cytomegalovirus exposure and HLA in healthy donors. Amplification used 60 Vbeta primers and 13 Jbeta primers. Generated by immunoSEQ multiplex PCR, the TCRdb table keeps only in-frame clones and is missing some. The repertoire consists of under 200,000 clones, with around 80% occurring once and the leading ten covering under 2%. What was sequenced was PBMCs. The receptors shown here come from a man aged 18 to 29 in good health and CMV-seronegative.

The chain uses TRBV7-9 and TRBJ2-1, with TRBD1 matching 7 bases. CDR1 and CDR2 from the germline V gene are SEHNR and FQNEAQ (reference sequence). CDR3 length: 15 amino acids. The V and J ends lost 1 base and 2 bases, in that order; junction bases with no gene match: 2. The CDR3 DNA follows: TGTGCCAGCAGCTTAGGACAGGGCCCCTACAATGAGCAGTTCTTC. Translated: CASSLGQGPYNEQFF.

This chain joins TRBV6-1 and TRBJ2-3, with a weak D call TRBD1 (6 bases). Germline loops: CDR1 MNHNS, CDR2 SASEGT. Trimming removed 10 bases at V and 5 bases at J, with 16 bases between. The length of the CDR3 is 13 residues. CDR3 DNA: TGTGCCACCGGTCGAGGGGGTGAAGATACGCAGTATTTT. Its protein is CATGRGGEDTQYF.

The chain has TRBV27 and TRBJ1-1; weak D call: TRBD1 (6 bases). Trimming cost V 6 bases and J 4 bases, with 12 bases left between them. The CDR3 covers 13 residues. Germline V gene data show CDR1 as MNHEY and CDR2 as SMNVEV (reference sequence). CDR3 sequence (DNA): TGTGCCAGCAGGTGGCAGGGGTCCACTGAAGCTTTCTTT. Translating gives CASRWQGSTEAFF.

The CDR3 region is CASSPPLRGTEAFF. CDR3 coding DNA: TGTGCCAGCAGCCCTCCCCTGCGGGGCACTGAAGCTTTCTTT. This rearrangement joins TRBV7-9 to TRBJ1-1; the D is unclear. Germline values: CDR1 SEHNR, CDR2 FQNEAQ (reference sequence). This CDR3 is built from 14 residues. The ends were cut back, 5 bases at V and 4 bases at J, with 14 bases in the middle.

The V and J genes are TRBV7-3 and TRBJ1-1; 7 bases align to TRBD1. Germline V gene lookup returns CDR1 SGHTA and CDR2 FQGTGA. The CDR3 totals 14 residues. With V trimmed by 3 bases and J by 1 base, 2 bases remained unmatched. CDR3 loop: CASSLGTANTEAFF. In DNA, the CDR3 is TGTGCCAGCAGCTTGGGGACAGCGAACACTGAAGCTTTCTTT.

V usage is TRBV2 and J usage is TRBJ2-5, with TRBD2 identical over 10 bases. CDR3 length: 18 amino acids. Germline V gene lookup returns CDR1 SNHLY and CDR2 FYNNEI. J lost 4 bases, V lost 6 bases, and 17 bases had no gene match. The CDR3 bases are TGTGCCAGCAGCCTCTCGGGTCGGAGCGGGAGGGCCGCAGAGACCCAGTACTTC. Protein sequence: CASSLSGRSGRAAETQYF.

The V gene is TRBV2, the J gene TRBJ2-1; no clear D gene. V was clipped by 5 bases and J by 0 bases, with 8 bases between them. Germline CDR1 SNHLY, CDR2 FYNNEI. This CDR3 has 14 residues. CDR3: CASSWAGSYNEQFF. The CDR3 DNA reads TGTGCCAGCAGTTGGGCCGGCTCCTACAATGAGCAGTTCTTC.

V and J are TRBV27 and TRBJ2-5, with TRBD2 as a possible D gene (6 bases). Germline values: CDR1 MNHEY, CDR2 SMNVEV (reference sequence). Trimming removed 5 bases from V and 7 bases from J, with 14 bases in between. The CDR3 runs to 13 residues. This CDR3 is CASSRRTEGTQYF. The CDR3 bases are TGTGCCAGCAGTCGTCGAACGGAGGGGACCCAGTACTTC.

The chain joins TRBV28 to TRBJ1-5, with TRBD1 matching over 12 bases. V lost 6 bases to trimming and J lost 6 bases; unmatched junction nucleotides: 6. The CDR3 covers 15 residues. CDR1 and CDR2 from the germline V gene are MDHEN and SYDVKM. CDR3: CASRGGTGGGQPQHF. Written as DNA, the CDR3 is TGTGCCAGCAGAGGCGGGACAGGGGGCGGTCAGCCCCAGCATTTT.

The chain couples TRBV25-1 to TRBJ1-3; D is unresolved. Trimming stripped 10 bases from V and 4 bases from J, with 20 bases between. Germline V gene sequence: CDR1 MGHDK, CDR2 SYGVNS. The CDR3 has 15 amino acids. The CDR3 sequence: CATSAGVHLGNTIYF. As DNA, the CDR3 is TGTGCCACCTCAGCCGGGGTCCATCTCGGAAACACCATATATTTT.

About this clone itself: Germline is not matched at one junction end, which may reflect a read error. The rearrangement links TRBV7-7 to TRBJ2-7, with TRBD2 identical over 7 bases. The CDR3 is 15 residues long. Looked up from germline, CDR1 is SSHAT and CDR2 is FNYEAQ (reference sequence). CDR3 in amino acids: CASSSGPGGRDEQYF. The CDR3 coding sequence is TGTGCTAGCAGCTCCGGGCCGGGGGGACGCGACGAGCAGTACTTC.

The V call is TRBV7-2, the J call TRBJ2-1; 8 bases are shared with TRBD2. V lost 3 bases to trimming and J lost 9 bases; unmatched junction nucleotides: 16. The CDR3 contains 17 residues. Germline loops: CDR1 SGHTA, CDR2 FQGNSA. As DNA, the CDR3 is TGTGCCAGCAGCTTGGTGGGTCTAGCGGGCGGGGGCGGTGAGCAGTTCTTC. Translating it yields CASSLVGLAGGGGEQFF.

The genes are TRBV18 and TRBJ1-2, with a weak D call TRBD1 (5 bases). In germline, CDR1 is KGHSH, CDR2 LQKENI. V dropped 0 bases and J dropped 8 bases, with 13 bases sitting between them. The CDR3 is made up of 14 amino acids. The CDR3 region is CASSPPGVNGGYTF. The DNA for the CDR3 is TGTGCCAGCTCACCACCAGGGGTTAACGGGGGCTACACCTTC.

The chain combines TRBV27 with TRBJ2-5; D is possibly TRBD2 (5 bases). In germline, CDR1 is MNHEY, CDR2 SMNVEV (reference sequence). Trimming cost V 2 bases and J 7 bases, with 17 bases left between them. The CDR3 extends over 15 amino acids. The CDR3 reads CASSLTPGLAGTQYF. The CDR3 nucleotides read TGTGCCAGCAGTTTAACACCTGGACTGGCGGGGACCCAGTACTTC.

The chain combines TRBV5-6 with TRBJ2-7; 9 bases align to TRBD1. With 3 bases clipped from V and 0 bases from J, the junction kept 13 bases outside the gene matches. This CDR3 is built from 18 residues. CDR1 is SGHDT, CDR2 YYEEEE, per germline. CDR3 DNA: TGTGCCAGCAGCTGGGCCCCCTCGGGACAGGGTGTCTCCTACGAGCAGTACTTC. Translated, it gives CASSWAPSGQGVSYEQYF.

The V call is TRBV2, the J call TRBJ2-6; no clear D gene. The length of the CDR3 is 16 residues. V dropped 3 bases and J dropped 1 base, with 10 bases sitting between them. Germline CDR1 is SNHLY and CDR2 is FYNNEI. The CDR3 sequence: CASSDLRSSGANVLTF. DNA for the CDR3: TGTGCCAGCAGTGACTTACGGAGTTCTGGGGCCAACGTCCTGACTTTC.

DNA for the CDR3: TGTGCCAGCAGTTACTACGACGCCTTGTATCTAGGCGGGGGGATCACAGATACGCAGTATTTT. It codes for CASSYYDALYLGGGITDTQYF. This rearrangement joins TRBV6-7 to TRBJ2-3, with TRBD2 matching 8 bases. TRBV6-7 is filed as an ORF, its function uncertain. The CDR3 has 21 amino acids. Losses at the gene ends were 1 base for V and 2 bases for J; bases not matched to a gene: 20.

This clone was seen a few times. The V call is TRBV6-5, the J call TRBJ2-7, with D perhaps matching TRBD1 (6 bases). Germline V gives CDR1 MNHEY, CDR2 SVGAGI. This CDR3 spans 11 amino acids. V gave up 10 bases and J gave up 2 bases, with 9 bases separating them. The CDR3 bases are TGTGCCATCCGGGACACCTACGAGCAGTACTTC. Translated: CAIRDTYEQYF.

J is TRBJ1-2 and V is TRBV29-1, with D perhaps matching TRBD1 (5 bases). The germline V and J ends were trimmed by 3 bases and 6 bases, with 11 bases remaining between them. CDR3 length: 12 amino acids. Germline V gene sequence: CDR1 SQVTM, CDR2 ANQGSEA. The CDR3 DNA reads as TGCAGCGTTGATCGGGGGAGGCATGGCTACACCTTC. Encoded protein: CSVDRGRHGYTF.

CDR3 amino acids: CASSFSRGQYEQYF. For the CDR3, the DNA is TGTGCCAGCAGTTTCAGCAGGGGGCAGTACGAGCAGTACTTC. V and J are TRBV28 and TRBJ2-7, with TRBD1 matching over 8 bases. V lost 3 bases to trimming and J lost 4 bases; unmatched junction nucleotides: 5. The length of the CDR3 is 14 residues. Germline values: CDR1 MDHEN, CDR2 SYDVKM.

This clone has only a few counts. The chain is built from TRBV28 and TRBJ1-2, with D possibly matching TRBD1 (6 bases). The CDR3 sequence is 17 residues long. In germline, CDR1 is MDHEN, CDR2 SYDVKM. V lost 10 bases, J lost 2 bases, and 26 bases lay in between. The CDR3 spells CATKGRPGAPRNYGYTF. Here the CDR3 DNA reads TGTGCCACCAAGGGGCGCCCAGGGGCCCCACGAAACTATGGCTACACCTTC.

The chain has TRBV7-2 and TRBJ2-5; TRBD2 agrees at 8 bases. With 10 bases clipped from V and 2 bases from J, the junction kept 3 bases outside the gene matches. This CDR3 spans 12 amino acids. Per the germline V gene, CDR1 is SGHTA and CDR2 is FQGNSA. The CDR3 loop is CATGLAQETQYF. CDR3 nucleotide sequence: TGTGCCACCGGACTAGCACAAGAGACCCAGTACTTC.